The present T cell receptor beta chain was sequenced within a study of blood T cell repertoires in COVID-19. Data came from immunoSEQ multiplex PCR; TCRdb stores just in-frame clones and leaves some out. The data hold about 250,000 clones, with 70% to 90% observed a single time. There are 15 residues in the CDR3. The study drew participants aged about 18 to 95 years from roughly 25 US areas. Sequencing was carried out using PBMCs or T cells enriched from blood (not recorded which). The chain couples TRBV21-1 to TRBJ1-2; the table's TRBD1 call for D was not verified on the DNA. TRBV21-1 is a pseudogene locus. The clonotype originates from a woman in her forties or fifties who had been exposed to COVID-19. The DNA of the CDR3 is TGTGCCAGCACCCCTCGGGAAGGCAGGGGCGATGGCTACACCTTC. Its protein is CASTPREGRGDGYTF.